Given below is one T cell receptor beta chain in context. This table comes from immunoSEQ multiplex PCR, and its TCRdb copy is limited to in-frame clones, with some not included. Of 70,000 or so clones listed, about 90% were seen once; the top ten hold about 1.3%. The data were obtained in a study of OX40 agonist ivuxolimab in advanced cancers. The CDR3 runs to 15 residues. Per germline, CDR1 SGHTS and CDR2 YDEGEE. V was cut by 3 bases and J by 0 bases, with 13 bases left in between. The chain employs TRBV5-8 and TRBJ2-7, with TRBD1 as a possible D gene (5 bases). This TCR derives from an adult with an advanced solid tumor such as melanoma, head and neck, liver or kidney cancer. The input for sequencing was CD4+ or CD8+ T cells sorted from blood, taken in a trial of the OX40 agonist ivuxolimab. CDR3 amino acids: CASSSHPQASYEQYF. CDR3 DNA: TGTGCCAGCAGCTCCCACCCACAGGCCTCCTACGAGCAGTACTTC.